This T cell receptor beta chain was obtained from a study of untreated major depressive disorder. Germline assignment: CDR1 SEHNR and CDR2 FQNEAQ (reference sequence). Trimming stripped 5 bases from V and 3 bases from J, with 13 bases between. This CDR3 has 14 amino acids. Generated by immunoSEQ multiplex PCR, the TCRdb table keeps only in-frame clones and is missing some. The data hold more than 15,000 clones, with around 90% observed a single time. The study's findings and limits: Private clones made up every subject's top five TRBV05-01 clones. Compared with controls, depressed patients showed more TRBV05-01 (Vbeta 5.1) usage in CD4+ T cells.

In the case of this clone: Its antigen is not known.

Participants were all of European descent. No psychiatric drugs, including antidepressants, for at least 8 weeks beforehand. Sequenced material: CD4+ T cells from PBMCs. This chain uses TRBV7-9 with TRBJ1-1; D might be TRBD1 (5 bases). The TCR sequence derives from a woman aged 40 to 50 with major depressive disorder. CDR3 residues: CASSPPWGDTEAFF. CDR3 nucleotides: TGTGCCAGCAGCCCGCCGTGGGGGGACACTGAAGCTTTCTTT.